These 16 T cell receptor beta chains came from one sample sequenced in a study of beta chain features in type 1 diabetes. The sequenced template was cDNA made from the entire isolated RNA. Repertoires were generated with immunoSEQ multiplex PCR, while TCRdb's copy carries only in-frame clones and drops some. This sample carries some 150,000 clones, approximately 12% of them seen once, and the ten largest clones take 2% to 2.5%. Input material: central memory CD4+ T cells from blood. Every receptor here comes from a man aged 18 to 30 in good health.

The chain couples TRBV7-9 to TRBJ1-1; 9 nucleotides agree with TRBD1. Unmatched junction bases numbered 5, after V lost 2 bases and J lost 4 bases. CDR1 is SEHNR and CDR2 is FQNEAQ in the germline V gene (reference sequence). The CDR3 runs 15 residues. For the CDR3, the DNA is TGTGCCAGCAGCTTAAAGGGACAGGGAGGCACTGAAGCTTTCTTT. Protein: CASSLKGQGGTEAFF.

About this clone: One base separates it from a far larger clone, so it is likely a read error. The chain combines TRBV10-3 with TRBJ2-6; possibly TRBD1 for D (6 bases). The CDR3 spans 14 residues. In germline, CDR1 is ENHRY, CDR2 SYGVKD. CDR3 DNA: TGTGCCATCAGTGACAGGGGTGGGGCCAACGGCCTGACTTTC. Translating it yields CAISDRGGANGLTF.

The chain joins TRBV11-2 to TRBJ1-5, with unresolved D. Trimming removed 5 bases from V and 7 bases from J, with 6 bases in between. From germline, CDR1 is SGHAT and CDR2 FQNNGV. CDR3 length: 11 amino acids. CDR3 region: CASSEKQPQHF. The CDR3 bases are TGTGCCAGCAGCGAAAAGCAGCCCCAGCATTTT.

The sample holds a few counts of this clone. The chain employs TRBV9 and TRBJ2-5, with 7 bases lining up with TRBD1. The CDR3 loop spans 15 amino acids. Germline CDR1 is SGDLS and CDR2 is YYNGEE. The ends lost 4 bases at V and 2 bases at J; junction bases unmatched: 8. CDR3 nucleotide sequence: TGTGCCAGCAGCCCCCAACAGGGGTGGCAAGAGACCCAGTACTTC. This codes for CASSPQQGWQETQYF.

The V call is TRBV6-5, the J call TRBJ2-7, with D uncertain. CDR1 is MNHEY and CDR2 is SVGAGI in the germline V gene. The CDR3 consists of 14 residues. Deletions cut 6 bases from V and 0 bases from J, with 12 bases between. As DNA, the CDR3 is TGTGCCAGCAGCAAGGGATGGGGCTCCTACGAGCAGTACTTC. Translation: CASSKGWGSYEQYF.

The V gene is TRBV2, the J gene TRBJ2-3; D perhaps matches TRBD1 (6 bases). CDR3 length: 12 amino acids. Trimming took off 1 base at V and 11 bases at J, with 10 bases between the two ends. Germline V gene sequence: CDR1 SNHLY, CDR2 FYNNEI. In nucleotides, the CDR3 is TGTGCCAGCAGTGAAGAGGCAGGGGTGCAGTATTTT. Translating it yields CASSEEAGVQYF.

This CDR3 reads CASSPRTGGADTQYF. CDR3 nucleotides: TGTGCCAGCAGCCCCCGGACAGGGGGTGCAGATACGCAGTATTTT. The chain couples TRBV7-2 to TRBJ2-3, with 10 bases fitting TRBD1. The CDR3 spans 15 residues. Germline CDR1 SGHTA, CDR2 FQGNSA. The V segment lost 5 bases and the J segment 4 bases; nucleotides outside the gene matches: 6. Looking up the rest from reference TRBV7-2 and TRBJ2-3 gives the full variable domain: GAGVSQSPSNKVTEKGKDVELRCDPISGHTALYWYRQSLGQGLEFLIYFQGNSAPDKSGLPSDRFSAERTGGSVSTLTIQRTQQEDSAVYLCASSPRTGGADTQYFGPGTRLTVL.

This chain connects TRBV4-3 to TRBJ1-2, with TRBD1 matching over 8 bases. J lost 4 bases, V lost 0 bases, and 7 bases had no gene match. The CDR3 is 16 residues long. From germline, CDR1 is LGHNA and CDR2 YSLEER. In DNA form, the CDR3 reads TGCGCCAGCAGCCAAGAGAGGGGACAGGCTGCCTATGGCTACACCTTC. Its protein product is CASSQERGQAAYGYTF.

Only a few counts were recorded for this clone. CDR3 sequence reads: CASSYELAGYNEQFF. CDR3 DNA: TGTGCCAGCAGTTATGAACTAGCGGGGTACAATGAGCAGTTCTTC. The chain is built from TRBV27 and TRBJ2-1; TRBD2 agrees at 10 bases. Germline V lookup: CDR1 MNHEY, CDR2 SMNVEV (reference sequence). This CDR3 contains 15 residues. The V gene end was trimmed by 4 bases and the J gene end by 4 bases; junction bases not matched to a gene: 4.

This clone occurred a few times. The rearrangement joins TRBV4-1 to TRBJ2-5; 7 nucleotides match TRBD1. The last part of the DNA fits TRBJ2-7 better; the J call may be wrong. Germline CDR1 is MGHRA and CDR2 is YSYEKL. CDR3 size: 12 residues. In DNA form, the CDR3 reads TGCGCCAGCAGCCACGACAGGGTCGAGCAGTACTTC. Translated: CASSHDRVEQYF.

As to this clone: Different DNA sequences within this sample yield the same CDR3. The chain combines TRBV5-4 with TRBJ1-1, with TRBD1 matching over 7 bases. Germline V CDR1 and CDR2: SGHNT, YYREEE (reference sequence). V lost 1 base and J lost 5; bases outside the gene matches: 5. The CDR3 runs 14 residues. CDR3 sequence reads: CASSLRQGGTEAFF. The CDR3 region has the DNA TGTGCCAGCAGCTTGCGGCAGGGGGGGACTGAAGCTTTCTTT.

This clone has a handful of counts. V gene TRBV7-2 combines with J gene TRBJ2-7; weak D call: TRBD2 (6 bases). There are 14 residues in the CDR3. The germline V and J ends were trimmed by 6 bases and 2 bases, with 14 bases remaining between them. Germline V CDR1 and CDR2: SGHTA, FQGNSA. The CDR3 reads CASSMDYPTYEQYF. Written as DNA, the CDR3 is TGTGCCAGCAGTATGGACTACCCTACCTACGAGCAGTACTTC.

There are a few counts of this clone. The rearrangement uses TRBV5-1 and TRBJ2-1; D not resolved. Germline CDR1 and CDR2: SGHRS and YFSETQ. Trimming removed 2 bases at V and 1 base at J, with 7 bases between. The length of the CDR3 is 14 residues. The CDR3 DNA is TGCGCCAGCAGCTTAGGCGGTTCCTACAATGAGCAGTTCTTC. This encodes CASSLGGSYNEQFF.

This clone has a handful of counts. This chain connects TRBV29-1 to TRBJ1-2; possible D gene TRBD1, 6 bases. The CDR3 runs 12 residues. V dropped 6 bases and J dropped 4 bases, with 12 bases sitting between them. Germline CDR1 reads SQVTM; CDR2 reads ANQGSEA. CDR3 sequence: CSVQTGLYGYTF. The CDR3 DNA reads TGCAGCGTCCAGACAGGCCTCTATGGCTACACCTTC.

Ten or more counts support this clone. The CDR3 nucleotides read TGCAGCGTACTACAGGGGCGGGGACGCAATGAGCAGTTCTTC. This translates into CSVLQGRGRNEQFF. The chain employs TRBV29-1 and TRBJ2-1; possible D gene TRBD1, 7 bases. Germline assignment: CDR1 SQVTM and CDR2 ANQGSEA. The CDR3 covers 14 residues. The V and J ends lost 6 bases and 6 bases respectively, with 18 bases between them.

This clone occurred a few times. The V gene is TRBV30, the J gene TRBJ2-5, with TRBD1 matching 7 bases. Losses at the gene ends were 8 bases for V and 4 bases for J; bases not matched to a gene: 4. Per the germline V gene, CDR1 is GTSNPN and CDR2 is SVGIG (reference sequence). This CDR3 region has 11 residues. The CDR3 here is CAGNRGETQYF. The CDR3, as DNA: TGTGCCGGAAACAGGGGAGAGACCCAGTACTTC.